This T cell receptor (beta chain) originates from a study of blood T cell repertoires in COVID-19. Across the study: Acute and convalescent COVID-19 specimens originated in the United States, Italy and Spain. Sample material is recorded as cDNA or gDNA derived from T cells, B-cell-depleted T cells, or PBMCs.

Authors' processing steps: Reference gene primer amplification gave estimated nucleated cell counts. Sequenced by immunoSEQ multiplex PCR; TCRdb stores in-frame clones only, minus some. V, J and clone size reflect that table, while D and trimming were determined from the DNA. This repertoire shows 60,000 to 80,000 clones, 75% to 85% found once; its top ten account for around 23%. CDR1 and CDR2 from the germline V gene are MNHEY and SVGAGI. V lost 5 bases and J lost 1, with 15 bases in between. The CDR3 runs to 15 residues. The chain uses TRBV6-5 and TRBJ2-7; D possibly corresponds to TRBD2 (6 bases). The clonotype was recovered from a man aged 45-60 years with acute or convalescent COVID-19. Sequenced sample: peripheral blood. Written as DNA, the CDR3 is TGTGCCAGCAGTCTAAGGGACTCCGGATCCTACGAGCAGTACTTC. As protein: CASSLRDSGSYEQYF.